Listed below are T cell receptor beta chains from one sample, sequenced in a study of blood T cell repertoires in COVID-19. Sequencing was performed with immunoSEQ multiplex PCR; in TCRdb, only in-frame clones are kept and a portion is missing. The data show approximately 60,000 clones, roughly three quarters seen once. Sequenced: peripheral blood. These receptors all come from a woman older than 75 with active or convalescent COVID-19. Both conserved end residues are part of each CDR3. The order of the fields is D gene, clone size, V gene, J gene, CDR3 protein, CDR3 DNA. D genes are given only for firm matches. The size of a clone is reported for some rows only, either as once, few or many, or as a class for expanded clones.

D gene: TRBD1
clone size: once
V gene: TRBV27
J gene: TRBJ1-6
CDR3 protein: CASSSTQGAVSPLHF
CDR3 DNA: TGTGCCAGCAGTTCAACACAGGGGGCCGTCTCACCCCTCCACTTT

D gene: NA
clone size: once
V gene: TRBV3-1/TRBV3-2
J gene: TRBJ1-3
CDR3 protein: CATSSTQVSGNTIYF
CDR3 DNA: TGTGCCACGTCTAGCACCCAGGTCTCTGGAAACACCATATATTTT

D gene: NA
clone size: NA
V gene: TRBV9
J gene: TRBJ1-1
CDR3 protein: CASSQKGWGPEAFF
CDR3 DNA: TGTGCCAGCAGCCAGAAAGGTTGGGGCCCTGAAGCTTTCTTT

D gene: TRBD2
clone size: NA
V gene: TRBV7-2
J gene: TRBJ2-3
CDR3 protein: CASSLQRGLTDTQYF
CDR3 DNA: TGTGCCAGCAGCTTACAGCGGGGCCTTACAGATACGCAGTATTTT

D gene: NA
clone size: NA
V gene: TRBV24-1
J gene: TRBJ1-2
CDR3 protein: CATPGGDYGYTF
CDR3 DNA: TGTGCCACCCCCGGGGGGGACTATGGCTACACCTTC

D gene: TRBD1
clone size: many
V gene: TRBV4-2
J gene: TRBJ1-5
CDR3 protein: CASNQEQGAHYSNQPQHF
CDR3 DNA: TGTGCCAGCAACCAGGAACAGGGGGCCCATTATAGCAATCAGCCCCAGCATTTT

D gene: TRBD2
clone size: NA
V gene: TRBV25-1
J gene: TRBJ2-7
CDR3 protein: CASRGGAGEGYEQYF
CDR3 DNA: TGTGCCAGCAGGGGTGGGGCCGGGGAGGGCTACGAGCAGTACTTC

D gene: TRBD1
clone size: NA
V gene: TRBV2
J gene: TRBJ2-5
CDR3 protein: CASSLQGFQETQYF
CDR3 DNA: TGTGCCAGCAGTCTACAGGGGTTTCAAGAGACCCAGTACTTC

D gene: NA
clone size: NA
V gene: TRBV5-1
J gene: TRBJ1-2
CDR3 protein: CASSFQGLDYGYTF
CDR3 DNA: TGCGCCAGCAGCTTTCAGGGTTTAGACTATGGCTACACCTTC

D gene: NA
clone size: NA
V gene: TRBV7-9
J gene: TRBJ2-3
CDR3 protein: CASSLRWSTDTQYF
CDR3 DNA: TGTGCCAGCAGCTTGAGGTGGAGCACAGATACGCAGTATTTT

D gene: TRBD2
clone size: NA
V gene: TRBV9
J gene: TRBJ2-2
CDR3 protein: CASSVSGGGDTGELFF
CDR3 DNA: TGTGCCAGCAGCGTCAGTGGCGGGGGGGACACCGGGGAGCTGTTTTTT

D gene: NA
clone size: once
V gene: TRBV6-9
J gene: TRBJ1-1
CDR3 protein: CASSYQGRNTEAFF
CDR3 DNA: TGTGCCAGCAGTTACCAGGGCCGAAACACTGAAGCTTTCTTT

D gene: TRBD1
clone size: NA
V gene: TRBV27
J gene: TRBJ2-7
CDR3 protein: CASSRQGRYEQYF
CDR3 DNA: TGTGCCAGCAGCAGACAGGGGAGATACGAGCAGTACTTC

D gene: TRBD1
clone size: few
V gene: TRBV24-1
J gene: TRBJ2-3
CDR3 protein: CATSWGQGTDTQYF
CDR3 DNA: TGTGCCACCAGTTGGGGACAGGGAACAGATACGCAGTATTTT

D gene: TRBD1
clone size: NA
V gene: TRBV11-2
J gene: TRBJ1-1
CDR3 protein: CASSLDRDREAFF
CDR3 DNA: TGTGCCAGCAGCTTAGACCGGGACAGGGAAGCTTTCTTT

D gene: TRBD1
clone size: NA
V gene: TRBV11-3
J gene: TRBJ2-1
CDR3 protein: CASSPGDSYNEQFF
CDR3 DNA: TGTGCCAGCAGCCCTGGGGACAGTTACAATGAGCAGTTCTTC

D gene: NA
clone size: NA
V gene: TRBV19
J gene: TRBJ1-4
CDR3 protein: CASSREVDEKLFF
CDR3 DNA: TGTGCCAGTAGCAGGGAGGTGGATGAAAAACTGTTTTTT

D gene: NA
clone size: NA
V gene: TRBV2
J gene: TRBJ2-5
CDR3 protein: CASSSQQTQETQYF
CDR3 DNA: TGTGCCAGCAGTTCACAGCAAACCCAAGAGACCCAGTACTTC

D gene: NA
clone size: NA
V gene: TRBV9
J gene: TRBJ2-7
CDR3 protein: CASSAGHRNAYEQYF
CDR3 DNA: TGTGCCAGCAGCGCCGGACACCGAAATGCCTACGAGCAGTACTTC

D gene: NA
clone size: few
V gene: TRBV6-5
J gene: TRBJ1-2
CDR3 protein: CASSYSRRANYGYTF
CDR3 DNA: TGTGCCAGCAGTTACTCCAGGCGAGCTAACTATGGCTACACCTTC

D gene: NA
clone size: NA
V gene: TRBV7-7
J gene: TRBJ2-7
CDR3 protein: CASREGPGPGSEEQYF
CDR3 DNA: TGTGCTAGCAGGGAAGGCCCCGGCCCGGGGTCAGAGGAGCAGTACTTC

D gene: NA
clone size: NA
V gene: TRBV7-3
J gene: TRBJ1-3
CDR3 protein: CASSSPSSGNTIYF
CDR3 DNA: TGTGCCAGCAGCTCCCCGAGCTCTGGAAACACCATATATTTT

D gene: TRBD2
clone size: NA
V gene: TRBV9
J gene: TRBJ2-2
CDR3 protein: CASSVAGTSITGELFF
CDR3 DNA: TGTGCCAGCAGCGTAGCAGGGACTAGCATCACCGGGGAGCTGTTTTTT

D gene: NA
clone size: NA
V gene: TRBV5-1
J gene: TRBJ1-2
CDR3 protein: CASSLAPGDYGYTF
CDR3 DNA: TGCGCCAGCAGCTTGGCCCCCGGGGACTATGGCTACACCTTC

D gene: TRBD2
clone size: once
V gene: TRBV3-1/TRBV3-2
J gene: TRBJ2-5
CDR3 protein: CASSTRTSGGPLGETQYF
CDR3 DNA: TGTGCCAGCAGCACACGGACTAGCGGGGGGCCGTTAGGGGAGACCCAGTACTTC

D gene: TRBD1
clone size: NA
V gene: TRBV5-6
J gene: TRBJ1-2
CDR3 protein: CASSSRTGFGGYTF
CDR3 DNA: TGTGCCAGCAGCTCGCGGACAGGGTTTGGTGGCTACACCTTC

D gene: NA
clone size: NA
V gene: TRBV5-1
J gene: TRBJ1-1
CDR3 protein: CASSLKLETEAFF
CDR3 DNA: TGCGCCAGCAGCTTGAAACTCGAGACTGAAGCTTTCTTT

D gene: TRBD1
clone size: few
V gene: TRBV5-5
J gene: TRBJ2-1
CDR3 protein: CASSPGTGGYNEQFF
CDR3 DNA: TGTGCCAGCAGCCCCGGGACAGGCGGGTACAATGAGCAGTTCTTC

D gene: TRBD2
clone size: NA
V gene: TRBV10-2
J gene: TRBJ2-7
CDR3 protein: CASSEVGRGAYEQYF
CDR3 DNA: TGCGCCAGCAGTGAGGTGGGGAGGGGCGCCTACGAGCAGTACTTC

D gene: TRBD1
clone size: NA
V gene: TRBV5-4
J gene: TRBJ1-2
CDR3 protein: CASSSSTGGLYGYTF
CDR3 DNA: TGTGCCAGCAGCTCATCGACAGGGGGCCTTTATGGCTACACCTTC

D gene: NA
clone size: NA
V gene: TRBV2
J gene: TRBJ1-1
CDR3 protein: CASSVEQTENTEAFF
CDR3 DNA: TGTGCCAGCAGTGTAGAACAGACAGAGAACACTGAAGCTTTCTTT

D gene: TRBD1
clone size: NA
V gene: TRBV27
J gene: TRBJ2-2
CDR3 protein: CASSFYGTGNTGELFF
CDR3 DNA: TGTGCCAGCAGTTTCTACGGGACAGGGAACACCGGGGAGCTGTTTTTT

D gene: TRBD2
clone size: NA
V gene: TRBV7-8
J gene: TRBJ2-2
CDR3 protein: CASSLSTGGARTGELFF
CDR3 DNA: TGTGCCAGCAGCTTATCTACCGGGGGGGCTCGCACCGGGGAGCTGTTTTTT

D gene: NA
clone size: NA
V gene: TRBV11-2
J gene: TRBJ1-1
CDR3 protein: CASRKTGQVTEAFF
CDR3 DNA: TGTGCCAGCAGAAAGACAGGTCAGGTCACTGAAGCTTTCTTT

D gene: NA
clone size: few
V gene: TRBV5-6
J gene: TRBJ2-2
CDR3 protein: CASSLVQGHGIGELFF
CDR3 DNA: TGTGCCAGCAGCTTGGTTCAGGGGCATGGAATCGGGGAGCTGTTTTTT

D gene: NA
clone size: NA
V gene: TRBV10-2
J gene: TRBJ1-1
CDR3 protein: CASTLGWGAEAFF
CDR3 DNA: TGCGCCAGCACTCTCGGTTGGGGCGCTGAAGCTTTCTTT

D gene: NA
clone size: NA
V gene: TRBV4-1
J gene: TRBJ1-3
CDR3 protein: CASSQEGRQGSGNTIYF
CDR3 DNA: TGCGCCAGCAGCCAAGAAGGTAGGCAGGGCTCCGGAAACACCATATATTTT

D gene: TRBD1
clone size: NA
V gene: TRBV2
J gene: TRBJ2-3
CDR3 protein: CASRNLGTGGSVDTQYF
CDR3 DNA: TGTGCCAGCAGAAACCTCGGGACAGGGGGGTCAGTAGATACGCAGTATTTT

D gene: NA
clone size: NA
V gene: TRBV9
J gene: TRBJ2-7
CDR3 protein: CASSVSGVDEQYF
CDR3 DNA: TGTGCCAGCAGCGTGTCAGGCGTTGATGAGCAGTACTTC

D gene: NA
clone size: NA
V gene: TRBV9
J gene: TRBJ1-1
CDR3 protein: CASSVSGRMNTEAFF
CDR3 DNA: TGTGCCAGCAGCGTGTCAGGGAGGATGAACACTGAAGCTTTCTTT

D gene: NA
clone size: NA
V gene: TRBV23-1
J gene: TRBJ1-2
CDR3 protein: CASSHNGYTF
CDR3 DNA: TGCGCCAGCAGTCACAATGGCTACACCTTC

D gene: NA
clone size: few
V gene: TRBV12-3/TRBV12-4
J gene: TRBJ2-7
CDR3 protein: CASGSPYEQYF
CDR3 DNA: TGTGCCAGCGGCAGTCCCTACGAGCAGTACTTC

D gene: NA
clone size: NA
V gene: TRBV25-1
J gene: TRBJ2-7
CDR3 protein: CASKAETELPYEQYF
CDR3 DNA: TGTGCCAGTAAGGCAGAGACGGAGCTACCCTACGAGCAGTACTTC

D gene: NA
clone size: NA
V gene: TRBV21-1
J gene: TRBJ1-5
CDR3 protein: CASSNYGGGNQPQHF
CDR3 DNA: TGTGCCAGCAGCAACTACGGGGGAGGTAATCAGCCCCAGCATTTT

D gene: TRBD1
clone size: NA
V gene: TRBV20-1
J gene: TRBJ1-5
CDR3 protein: CSASVRDRGYQPQHF
CDR3 DNA: TGCAGTGCTAGTGTCCGGGACAGGGGTTATCAGCCCCAGCATTTT

D gene: TRBD1
clone size: NA
V gene: TRBV14
J gene: TRBJ1-1
CDR3 protein: CASSPRQGRGATEAFF
CDR3 DNA: TGTGCCAGCAGCCCTAGACAGGGCAGAGGGGCGACTGAAGCTTTCTTT

D gene: NA
clone size: NA
V gene: TRBV5-1
J gene: TRBJ2-3
CDR3 protein: CASSTLDHTDTQYF
CDR3 DNA: TGCGCCAGCAGTACCCTAGATCACACAGATACGCAGTATTTT

D gene: NA
clone size: NA
V gene: TRBV2
J gene: TRBJ1-1
CDR3 protein: CASSDEVWKAFF
CDR3 DNA: TGTGCCAGCAGTGATGAGGTCTGGAAAGCTTTCTTT

D gene: TRBD1
clone size: few
V gene: TRBV9
J gene: TRBJ1-5
CDR3 protein: CASSVGQADQPQHF
CDR3 DNA: TGTGCCAGCAGCGTGGGACAGGCGGATCAGCCCCAGCATTTT

D gene: TRBD1
clone size: NA
V gene: TRBV5-1
J gene: TRBJ2-5
CDR3 protein: CASSYTGTGEETQYF
CDR3 DNA: TGCGCCAGCAGCTACACCGGGACAGGGGAAGAGACCCAGTACTTC

D gene: NA
clone size: NA
V gene: TRBV19
J gene: TRBJ1-4
CDR3 protein: CASSSTPLKILSDEKLFF
CDR3 DNA: TGTGCCAGTAGTAGTACCCCCCTCAAGATCCTCTCGGATGAAAAACTGTTTTTT